The rows below give T cell receptor beta chains drawn from one sample of a study of T cell responses to AZD1222 COVID-19 vaccine. TCRdb's copy holds only in-frame clones and misses some; the assay was immunoSEQ multiplex PCR. This table holds 90,000 to 150,000 clones, 75% to 90% found once. Source: peripheral blood, taken on day 0 of AZD1222 vaccination. The receptor set was obtained from an adult in good health. Both conserved end residues are part of each CDR3. The order of the fields is V gene, D gene, J gene, clone size, CDR3 protein, CDR3 DNA. A D gene is named only where the DNA matches it firmly. Size is stated for part of the rows, as once, few or many counts, or as a class when the clone is expanded.

V: TRBV5-6
D: .
J: TRBJ1-5
size: .
CDR3: CASSAMEGRAQPQHF
DNA: TGTGCCAGCAGCGCAATGGAGGGAAGGGCTCAGCCCCAGCATTTT

V: TRBV18
D: TRBD1
J: TRBJ2-5
size: .
CDR3: CASSPGTGEETQYF
DNA: TGTGCCAGCTCTCCCGGGACAGGGGAGGAGACCCAGTACTTC

V: TRBV7-3
D: TRBD1
J: TRBJ2-2
size: .
CDR3: CASSLVQGATGELFF
DNA: TGTGCCAGCAGCTTAGTACAGGGGGCCACCGGGGAGCTGTTTTTT

V: TRBV14
D: .
J: TRBJ2-7
size: .
CDR3: CASSHSVPYEQYF
DNA: TGTGCCAGCAGCCACTCCGTTCCATACGAGCAGTACTTC

V: TRBV12-3/TRBV12-4
D: .
J: TRBJ2-1
size: .
CDR3: CASSSRNLQFF
DNA: TGTGCCAGCAGTAGCAGGAATCTCCAGTTCTTC

V: TRBV7-9
D: .
J: TRBJ2-7
size: few
CDR3: CASTPKIWYPGEQYF
DNA: TGTGCCAGCACCCCCAAAATATGGTATCCTGGCGAGCAGTACTTC

V: TRBV19
D: .
J: TRBJ2-1
size: .
CDR3: CASSFWGSSYNEQFF
DNA: TGTGCCAGTAGTTTCTGGGGGTCCTCCTACAATGAGCAGTTCTTC

V: TRBV5-1
D: TRBD2
J: TRBJ2-4
size: .
CDR3: CASSLSWTSGVINIQYF
DNA: TGCGCCAGCAGCTTGTCCTGGACTAGCGGGGTCATAAACATTCAGTACTTC

V: TRBV19
D: .
J: TRBJ1-1
size: few
CDR3: CASSMGRENTEAFF
DNA: TGTGCCAGTAGTATGGGACGCGAGAACACTGAAGCTTTCTTT

V: TRBV20-1
D: .
J: TRBJ1-1
size: once
CDR3: CSANEVGEAFF
DNA: TGCAGTGCTAATGAAGTGGGAGAAGCTTTCTTT

V: TRBV18
D: TRBD2
J: TRBJ2-7
size: .
CDR3: CASSPAGATYEQYF
DNA: TGTGCCAGCTCACCAGCGGGAGCGACCTACGAGCAGTACTTC

V: TRBV19
D: TRBD1
J: TRBJ1-2
size: .
CDR3: CASSPTGARSNYGYTF
DNA: TGTGCCAGTAGCCCTACAGGGGCCCGATCTAACTATGGCTACACCTTC

V: TRBV25-1
D: TRBD1
J: TRBJ2-5
size: once
CDR3: CASSGTGGFETQYF
DNA: TGTGCCAGCAGTGGGACAGGGGGCTTTGAGACCCAGTACTTC

V: TRBV19
D: .
J: TRBJ2-5
size: .
CDR3: CASSMASDPQETQYF
DNA: TGTGCCAGTAGTATGGCTAGCGACCCACAAGAGACCCAGTACTTC

V: TRBV18
D: TRBD1
J: TRBJ2-7
size: .
CDR3: CASSPRDRGYEQYF
DNA: TGTGCCAGCTCACCTCGGGACAGGGGTTACGAGCAGTACTTC

V: TRBV20-1
D: .
J: TRBJ1-6
size: .
CDR3: CSASKVGGGLDSPLHF
DNA: TGCAGTGCTAGTAAAGTAGGTGGGGGGTTGGATTCACCCCTCCACTTT

V: TRBV6-1
D: .
J: TRBJ2-5
size: .
CDR3: CASSSPTSQETQYF
DNA: TGTGCCAGCAGTTCGCCGACAAGTCAAGAGACCCAGTACTTC

V: TRBV20-1
D: .
J: TRBJ1-1
size: .
CDR3: CSVKNTEAFF
DNA: TGCAGTGTTAAGAACACTGAAGCTTTCTTT

V: TRBV11-3
D: .
J: TRBJ2-7
size: .
CDR3: CASSSPHRQGSYEQYF
DNA: TGTGCCAGCAGCTCTCCCCATAGGCAGGGCTCCTACGAGCAGTACTTC

V: TRBV30
D: .
J: TRBJ1-2
size: .
CDR3: CAWSPSGGSGYTF
DNA: TGTGCCTGGAGTCCTTCGGGGGGCTCTGGCTACACCTTC

V: TRBV11-3
D: .
J: TRBJ2-7
size: .
CDR3: CASSQTSVSEQYF
DNA: TGTGCCAGCAGCCAGACCAGTGTGAGCGAGCAGTACTTC

V: TRBV11-3
D: .
J: TRBJ2-6
size: .
CDR3: CASSYNSPGANVLTF
DNA: TGTGCCAGCAGCTACAACAGTCCCGGGGCCAACGTCCTGACTTTC

V: TRBV27
D: TRBD1
J: TRBJ2-5
size: .
CDR3: CASGAGTVTRETQYF
DNA: TGTGCCAGCGGAGCCGGGACAGTAACTCGGGAGACCCAGTACTTC

V: TRBV2
D: TRBD1
J: TRBJ1-5
size: .
CDR3: CASAGTGGNQPQHF
DNA: TGTGCCAGTGCCGGGACAGGGGGCAATCAGCCCCAGCATTTT

V: TRBV3-1/TRBV3-2
D: TRBD2
J: TRBJ2-5
size: .
CDR3: CASGIAGGLETQYF
DNA: TGTGCCAGCGGAATAGCGGGAGGGCTCGAGACCCAGTACTTC

V: TRBV3-1/TRBV3-2
D: TRBD1
J: TRBJ2-4
size: once
CDR3: CASSPTGIDIQYF
DNA: TGTGCCAGCAGCCCGACAGGGATTGACATTCAGTACTTC

V: TRBV7-9
D: .
J: TRBJ1-5
size: .
CDR3: CASSSMGLQDQPQHF
DNA: TGTGCCAGCAGCTCAATGGGACTCCAGGATCAGCCCCAGCATTTT

V: TRBV4-2
D: .
J: TRBJ2-3
size: .
CDR3: CASSQTGPHTDTQYF
DNA: TGTGCCAGCAGCCAAACCGGGCCCCACACAGATACGCAGTATTTT

V: TRBV16
D: .
J: TRBJ1-6
size: .
CDR3: CASSHPGESPLHF
DNA: TGTGCCAGCAGCCATCCAGGGGAATCACCCCTCCACTTT

V: TRBV2
D: .
J: TRBJ1-3
size: .
CDR3: CASTTGSGNTIYF
DNA: TGTGCCAGCACTACGGGCTCTGGAAACACCATATATTTT

V: TRBV30
D: .
J: TRBJ1-4
size: .
CDR3: CAWSVFVDNEKLFF
DNA: TGTGCCTGGAGTGTCTTCGTAGATAATGAAAAACTGTTTTTT

V: TRBV7-2
D: .
J: TRBJ1-3
size: few
CDR3: CASSLQGPEISGNTIYF
DNA: TGTGCCAGCAGCCTCCAGGGGCCGGAAATCTCTGGAAACACCATATATTTT

V: TRBV13
D: .
J: TRBJ2-1
size: .
CDR3: CASSPPPAAVGEQFF
DNA: TGTGCCAGCAGCCCACCCCCGGCGGCCGTAGGTGAGCAGTTCTTC

V: TRBV11-1
D: .
J: TRBJ2-2
size: .
CDR3: CASSPSGADTGELFF
DNA: TGTGCCAGCAGCCCTTCAGGGGCAGACACCGGGGAGCTGTTTTTT

V: TRBV29-1
D: .
J: TRBJ1-3
size: .
CDR3: CSVVENGNTIYF
DNA: TGCAGCGTTGTGGAGAATGGAAACACCATATATTTT